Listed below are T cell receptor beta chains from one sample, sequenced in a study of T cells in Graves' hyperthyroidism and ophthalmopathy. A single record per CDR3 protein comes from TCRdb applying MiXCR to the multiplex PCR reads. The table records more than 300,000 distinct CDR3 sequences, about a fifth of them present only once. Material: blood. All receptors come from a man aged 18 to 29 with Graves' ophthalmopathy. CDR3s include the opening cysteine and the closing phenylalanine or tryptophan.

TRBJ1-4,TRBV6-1,CASSEQGLANEKLFF
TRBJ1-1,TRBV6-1,CASSEGPGADEAFF
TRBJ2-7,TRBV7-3,CASSRSTGGYEQYF
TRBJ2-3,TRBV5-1,CASSYQGNPSSDTQYF
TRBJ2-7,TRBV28,CASSLDQGGIGQYF
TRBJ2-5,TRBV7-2,CASSSSRQETQYF
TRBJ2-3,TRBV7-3,CASSLSEATNTQYF
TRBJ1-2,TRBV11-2,CASSSLQGDGYTF
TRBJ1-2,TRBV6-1,CASTPAGNYGYTF
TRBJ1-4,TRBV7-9,CASSPPGGEKLFF
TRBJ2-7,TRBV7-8,CASSQGPGLRGEQYF
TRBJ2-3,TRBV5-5,CASSFGQGSSTDTQYF
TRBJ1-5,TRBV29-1,CSVGGTNQPQHF
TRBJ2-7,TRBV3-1,CASSQDDLKQYF
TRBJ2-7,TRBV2,CASSERALYEQYF
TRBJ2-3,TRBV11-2,CASSYARTDTQYF
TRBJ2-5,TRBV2,CASQSGAGGLVGTQYF
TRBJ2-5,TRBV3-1,CASSQAGRIETQYF
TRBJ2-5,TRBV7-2,CASSTRGRGYQETQYF
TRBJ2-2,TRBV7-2,CASSLEGRNTGELFF
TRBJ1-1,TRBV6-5,CASSYSHSRDTEAFF
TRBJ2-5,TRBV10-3,CAISESQVAAQETQYF
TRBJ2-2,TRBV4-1,CASSQGNPGRINTGELFF
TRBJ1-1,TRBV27,CASSARHPNTEAFF
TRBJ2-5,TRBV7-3,CASSETGTSGGGQETQYF